This T cell receptor beta chain was identified in a study of shared clonotypes between healthy human individuals. Measured with immunoSEQ multiplex PCR; TCRdb has only the in-frame clones, and not every one. The table includes some 1,100,000 clones, approximately 80% detected once. The V end lost 4 bases, the J end lost 5 bases, and 22 bases lay between the germline ends. The CDR3 length is 16 residues. From germline, CDR1 is SGHRS and CDR2 YFSETQ. This chain joins TRBV5-1 and TRBJ2-7, with D possibly being TRBD1 (5 bases). The sequence was collected from a man between 18 and 35 years old in good health. Some clones in this sample may be carry-over from other donors' samples. What was sequenced was memory CD4+ T cells from PBMCs. The subset denotes: CD45RA-negative fraction. CDR3 nucleotides: TGCGCCAGCAGCCTGCCTGGTGGGGCACGTCCCCACGAGCAGTACTTC. Its translation is CASSLPGGARPHEQYF. Together with reference TRBV5-1 and TRBJ2-7, the CDR3 gives the full variable domain: KAGVTQTPRYLIKTRGQQVTLSCSPISGHRSVSWYQQTPGQGLQFLFEYFSETQRNKGNFPGRFSGRQFSNSRSEMNVSTLELGDSALYLCASSLPGGARPHEQYFGPGTRLTVT.